This TCR beta chain was recovered during a study of blood T cell repertoires in COVID-19. This CDR3 region has 16 residues. Germline assignment: CDR1 LGHNA and CDR2 YSLEER. Trimming removed 0 bases at V and 4 bases at J, with 15 bases between. Clones were read by immunoSEQ multiplex PCR, and TCRdb kept only the in-frame ones, dropping some. The table includes some 150,000 clones, about four fifths detected once. The rearrangement links TRBV4-3 to TRBJ1-2; D is ambiguous. The material sequenced was PBMCs or T cells enriched from blood (not recorded which). This sequence was found in a woman aged 45-60 years who had been exposed to COVID-19. This CDR3 reads CASSQDMGRSVYGYTF. CDR3 bases: TGCGCCAGCAGCCAAGATATGGGCAGGTCGGTCTATGGCTACACCTTC.